This entry features one T cell receptor (beta chain) sequence. cDNA came from about 0.46 to 1 ug RNA primed by random hexamers. Each CDR3 protein gets one entry after TCRdb re-called the immunoSEQ multiplex PCR reads with MiXCR. The table has fewer than 150,000 distinct CDR3 sequences, 85% to 95% seen once. The CDR3 is 13 residues long. The V gene's germline CDR1 is MDHEN and CDR2 SYDVKM. The trim removed 8 bases at V and 4 bases at J, leaving 4 bases unmatched. These data come from a study of CD8 T cells in Susac syndrome. This clonotype was sampled from a human donor in good health. The specimen was CD8+ T cells from PBMCs. This chain links TRBV28 with TRBJ1-1; 10 positions agree with TRBD1. CDR3 protein: CASQDRGPTEAFF. CDR3 coding DNA: TGTGCCAGCCAAGACAGGGGGCCCACTGAAGCTTTCTTT.